The 19 T cell receptor beta chains listed next were all sequenced from one sample in a study of blood T cells in healthy people across ages (dated by TCRdb to the mid-2010s). Library creation used 5' RACE. TCRdb shows the sequencer as Illumina HiSeq 2500. A second PCR of roughly 7 to 11 cycles was performed with a sample-barcoded 5' primer and a J-beta primer mix. Using fastp at Q25 and MiXCR, TCRdb reprocessed the public reads and kept productive beta chains. For every CDR3 protein sequence, its rows merge into one entry that carries the most common genes and DNA. The sample records over 1,300,000 distinct CDR3 sequences, approximately 60% of which are singletons. Roughly 6.3% of the sample rests with the top ten. Sequencing was done on a sample of blood. These receptors were taken from a man younger than 35 in good health.

Here the CDR3 DNA reads TGTGCCAGCAGCGGTAGCAGCGGGGGGGCCGGGGAGCTGTTTTTT. It specifies CASSGSSGGAGELFF. This chain joins TRBV7-2 and TRBJ2-2; TRBD2 aligns across 10 bases. The CDR3 runs 15 residues. The junction had 6 bases not matched to a gene; V was cut back by 5 bases and J by 6 bases. In germline, CDR1 is SGHTA, CDR2 FQGNSA.

The chain joins TRBV6-1 to TRBJ2-4; 11 nucleotides match TRBD2. Near its end, the DNA agrees better with TRBJ2-7, so the J call may be wrong. Germline V gives CDR1 MNHNS, CDR2 SASEGT. This CDR3 comprises 15 residues. The CDR3 spells CASSDLSGRGYEQYF. For the CDR3, the DNA is TGTGCCAGCAGTGACCTTAGCGGGAGGGGCTACGAGCAGTACTTC.

The chain employs TRBV28 and TRBJ2-1; possible D gene TRBD2, 6 bases. The length of the CDR3 is 13 residues. V lost 10 bases, J lost 9 bases, and 19 bases lay in between. Germline CDR1 is MDHEN and CDR2 is SYDVKM. The CDR3 nucleotides read TGTGCCATGGGGACTCCCCAAGTCGGTGAGCAGTTCTTC. Protein sequence: CAMGTPQVGEQFF.

In the case of this clonotype: Germline and junction disagree at one end, which may indicate a read error. This chain uses TRBV6-5 with TRBJ2-5; 9 bases line up with TRBD2. The J call is in doubt because the DNA end fits TRBJ2-7 better. The length of the CDR3 is 20 residues. Per germline, CDR1 MNHEY and CDR2 SVGAGI. CDR3 sequence: CASRYFIGDQAGGEGYEQYF. CDR3 in DNA: TGTGCCAGCAGATACTTCATCGGGGATCAAGCGGGAGGAGAAGGATACGAGCAGTACTTC.

This clonotype came up a few times. This chain connects TRBV7-9 to TRBJ2-2; D not certain. CDR1 and CDR2 (germline): SEHNR, FQNEAQ (reference sequence). The CDR3 loop spans 14 amino acids. Trimming removed 3 bases from V and 4 bases from J, with 9 bases in between. The CDR3 here is CASSFFVGTGELFF. CDR3 sequence (DNA): TGTGCCAGCAGCTTTTTCGTAGGCACCGGGGAGCTGTTTTTT.

V is TRBV20-1 and J is TRBJ2-3; D gene ambiguous. The CDR3 length is 14 residues. Trimming pared 0 bases from V and 4 bases from J, leaving 11 bases between. CDR1 is DFQATT and CDR2 is SNEGSKA in the germline V gene (reference sequence). CDR3 loop: CSARDLGSSDTQYF. DNA of the CDR3: TGCAGTGCTAGAGATCTCGGTAGTTCAGATACGCAGTATTTT.

This clonotype showed up just a few times. The chain joins TRBV4-1 to TRBJ1-1; tentative D call: TRBD1 (5 bases). This CDR3 spans 14 amino acids. Between the trimmed V and J ends, which lost 5 bases and 3 bases, there was a span of 13 bases. CDR1 is MGHRA, CDR2 YSYEKL, per germline. CDR3 sequence reads: CASSNQGRYTEAFF. CDR3 DNA sequence: TGCGCCAGCAGCAATCAGGGTCGATACACTGAAGCTTTCTTT.

The rearrangement uses TRBV10-3 and TRBJ1-1, with D tentatively TRBD1 (6 bases). Germline CDR1 reads ENHRY; CDR2 reads SYGVKD. This CDR3 comprises 14 residues. With 3 bases removed from V and 0 bases from J, the gap between germline ends came to 8 bases. The CDR3 bases are TGTGCCATCAGTGATGGGGGCATGAACACTGAAGCTTTCTTT. It is translated as CAISDGGMNTEAFF.

The gene calls are TRBV15 and TRBJ1-3; D not resolved. Germline CDR1 is LNHNV and CDR2 is YYDKDF (reference sequence). The CDR3 totals 14 residues. The V gene lost 0 bases and the J gene lost 0 bases, with 3 bases spanning the gap. In DNA form, the CDR3 reads TGTGCCACCAGCAGAGATCTCTCTGGAAACACCATATATTTT. Encoded protein: CATSRDLSGNTIYF.

The sample holds a few counts of this clonotype. This rearrangement joins TRBV29-1 to TRBJ2-1, with D unclear. The CDR3 consists of 13 residues. CDR1 is SQVTM, CDR2 ANQGSEA, per germline. The germline V and J ends were trimmed by 5 bases and 10 bases, with 18 bases remaining between them. The CDR3 protein is CSVLGPHEREQFF. As DNA, the CDR3 is TGCAGCGTTCTAGGTCCCCACGAAAGGGAGCAGTTCTTC.

The chain carries TRBV7-2 and TRBJ1-1; TRBD1 agrees at 7 bases. The germline V gene has CDR1 SGHTA and CDR2 FQGNSA. The CDR3 is 11 amino acids. V was clipped by 4 bases and J by 9 bases; unmatched bases: 2. The CDR3 loop is CASSSTGKAFF. Here the CDR3 DNA reads TGTGCCAGCAGCTCGACAGGGAAAGCTTTCTTT.

V and J are TRBV5-1 and TRBJ2-1; D possibly corresponds to TRBD2 (5 bases). The germline CDR1 and CDR2 sequences are SGHRS and YFSETQ. The V end was cut by 3 bases, the J end by 7 bases, with 14 bases between. This CDR3 is built from 14 residues. This chain's CDR3 is CASSSRVGENEQFF. The DNA of the CDR3 is TGCGCCAGCAGCTCCCGGGTCGGGGAGAATGAGCAGTTCTTC. Full variable domain (missing parts from reference TRBV5-1 and TRBJ2-1): KAGVTQTPRYLIKTRGQQVTLSCSPISGHRSVSWYQQTPGQGLQFLFEYFSETQRNKGNFPGRFSGRQFSNSRSEMNVSTLELGDSALYLCASSSRVGENEQFFGPGTRLTVL.

The sample holds one count of this clonotype. J is TRBJ2-4 and V is TRBV7-9, with D hard to call. The J call may be wrong; the DNA end is better matched by TRBJ2-7. CDR1 and CDR2 (germline): SEHNR, FQNEAQ (reference sequence). This CDR3 spans 14 amino acids. For the CDR3, the DNA is TGTGCCAGCAGCTCCACTATAATCTCCTACGAGCAGTACTTC. Amino acid sequence: CASSSTIISYEQYF.

The chain carries TRBV6-6 and TRBJ1-6; D remains ambiguous. The germline gives CDR1 MNHNY, CDR2 SVGAGI (reference sequence). The CDR3 covers 13 residues. Trimming stripped 5 bases from V and 8 bases from J, with 10 bases between. In nucleotides, the CDR3 is TGTGCCAGCAGTGACGATAGAGATTCACCCCTCCACTTT. This sequence encodes CASSDDRDSPLHF.

V is TRBV12-3 or TRBV12-4 and J is TRBJ2-7; 7 nucleotides agree with TRBD1. V dropped 5 bases and J dropped 8; count of bases not matched to a gene: 9. The CDR3 is 13 residues long. CDR3 sequence (DNA): TGTGCCAGCAGTAGTCTTCGACAGGGCAAGCAGTACTTC. Protein: CASSSLRQGKQYF.

The CDR3 sequence: CSVEPEDRGDEQFF. CDR3 DNA: TGCAGCGTTGAACCCGAAGACCGGGGCGATGAGCAGTTCTTC. The chain links TRBV29-1 to TRBJ2-1; D is possibly TRBD1 or TRBD2 (5 bases each). Trimming removed 2 bases from V and 8 bases from J, with 16 bases in between. Germline-derived CDR1 and CDR2 are SQVTM and ANQGSEA. CDR3 size: 14 residues.

This clonotype was seen a single time. V usage is TRBV6-4 and J usage is TRBJ1-5; D unresolved. The germline V gene has CDR1 MRHNA and CDR2 SNTAGT. The length of the CDR3 is 13 residues. The ends were cut back, 2 bases at V and 4 bases at J, with 6 bases in the middle. The CDR3 region has the DNA TGTGCCAGCAGTGACCTTCCTAATCAGCCCCAGCATTTT. It yields the protein CASSDLPNQPQHF.

The rearrangement links TRBV24-1 to TRBJ2-3; 11 bases are shared with TRBD1. J gave up 2 bases and V 5 bases, and 2 bases lay outside the gene matches. Germline V gene sequence: CDR1 KGHDR, CDR2 SFDVKD. The CDR3 loop spans 15 amino acids. DNA of the CDR3: TGTGCCACCAGTGGGGACAGGGGGTACACAGATACGCAGTATTTT. Protein sequence: CATSGDRGYTDTQYF.

This sequence joins TRBV4-1 and TRBJ2-4; a possible D gene is TRBD2 (6 bases). V lost 7 bases and J 4 bases, leaving 8 bases between the germline ends. This CDR3 region has 12 residues. The germline V gene encodes CDR1 MGHRA and CDR2 YSYEKL. The CDR3 sequence is CASTGLKNIQYF. Written as DNA, the CDR3 is TGCGCCAGCACCGGACTAAAAAACATTCAGTACTTC.